The 31 T cell receptor beta chains presented below share a single source sample, sequenced in a study of cytomegalovirus exposure and HLA in healthy donors. Sequencing was performed with immunoSEQ multiplex PCR; in TCRdb, only in-frame clones are kept and a portion is missing. The repertoire holds roughly 71,000 clones, with about 93% as singletons. Sequenced: PBMCs. Receptor source: a woman younger than 30 in good health and CMV-seronegative.

The chain has TRBV28 and TRBJ1-2; D uncertain. V was clipped by 7 bases and J by 3 bases, with 15 bases between them. The CDR3 totals 14 residues. Looked up from germline, CDR1 is MDHEN and CDR2 is SYDVKM. The CDR3 nucleotides read TGTGCCAGCAATGAGGGTCGGGGTGACTATGGCTACACCTTC. As protein: CASNEGRGDYGYTF.

This rearrangement joins TRBV5-1 to TRBJ2-2; TRBD1 is a possible D gene (6 bases). Looked up from germline, CDR1 is SGHRS and CDR2 is YFSETQ. With 2 bases removed from V and 2 bases from J, the gap between germline ends came to 13 bases. The CDR3 sequence is 16 residues long. The CDR3: CASSFSRDTNTGELFF. Here the CDR3 DNA reads TGCGCCAGCAGCTTTTCCCGGGACACCAACACCGGGGAGCTGTTTTTT.

This clone has just one count. V and J are TRBV27 and TRBJ1-6; TRBD1 agrees at 10 bases. Germline-derived CDR1 and CDR2 are MNHEY and SMNVEV (reference sequence). The CDR3 runs to 15 residues. V lost 2 bases to trimming and J lost 5 bases; unmatched junction nucleotides: 0. This CDR3 reads CASSLGTGDNSPLHF. CDR3 coding DNA: TGTGCCAGCAGTTTAGGGACAGGGGATAATTCACCCCTCCACTTT.

The gene calls are TRBV6-4 and TRBJ2-2; 13 bases map to TRBD2. Unmatched junction bases numbered 7, after V lost 5 bases and J lost 1 base. The CDR3 extends over 18 amino acids. The germline V gene has CDR1 MRHNA and CDR2 SNTAGT. The CDR3 sequence is CASSPTGTSGENTGELFF. DNA for the CDR3: TGTGCCAGCAGTCCTACCGGGACTAGCGGGGAGAACACCGGGGAGCTGTTTTTT.

The CDR3 DNA follows: TGTGCCAGCAGCTCCCAGGACAGGGCGCCCTATGGCTACACCTTC. This translates into CASSSQDRAPYGYTF. The genes are TRBV5-6 and TRBJ1-2, with TRBD1 identical over 8 bases. From germline, CDR1 is SGHDT and CDR2 YYEEEE. Germline trimming cut 3 bases from V and 4 bases from J; bases unmatched to any gene: 8. This CDR3 comprises 15 residues.

This clone occurred a few times. The chain links TRBV10-3 to TRBJ2-7; 12 nucleotides align to TRBD2. The V gene's germline CDR1 is ENHRY and CDR2 SYGVKD. V lost 3 bases to trimming and J lost 4 bases; unmatched junction nucleotides: 4. CDR3 length: 15 residues. The chain's CDR3 is CAISDTSGGSYEQYF. The DNA for the CDR3 is TGTGCCATCAGTGATACTAGCGGGGGGTCATACGAGCAGTACTTC.

The chain couples TRBV30 to TRBJ2-1; 13 positions match TRBD2. Trimming removed 3 bases from V and 8 bases from J; junction bases left unmatched: 10. Germline V gives CDR1 GTSNPN, CDR2 SVGIG (reference sequence). The CDR3 covers 16 residues. The DNA of the CDR3 is TGTGCCTGGAGCGTGACTAGCGGGGGGTGGTTTTATGAGCAGTTCTTC. Its translation is CAWSVTSGGWFYEQFF.

This chain connects TRBV6-6 to TRBJ2-7, with 8 positions matching TRBD2. Trimming took 5 bases from V and 1 from J; bases not matched to a gene: 4. Germline-derived CDR1 and CDR2 are MNHNY and SVGAGI (reference sequence). CDR3 length equals 14 residues. This CDR3 reads CASSRLALSYEQYF. Here the CDR3 DNA reads TGTGCCAGCAGTCGACTAGCGTTATCCTACGAGCAGTACTTC.

The chain has TRBV7-8 and TRBJ1-6; D may be TRBD1 (5 bases). CDR1 SGHVS and CDR2 FQNEAQ come from the germline V gene. The CDR3 runs to 16 residues. V lost 5 bases to trimming and J lost 8 bases, with 19 bases between them. CDR3 loop: CASSRREWGGYSPLHF. In nucleotides, the CDR3 is TGTGCCAGCAGCCGCCGAGAATGGGGGGGTTATTCACCCCTCCACTTT.

The chain uses TRBV5-4 and TRBJ2-3; D perhaps matches TRBD2 (7 bases). The germline V gene has CDR1 SGHNT and CDR2 YYREEE (reference sequence). The V end lost 3 bases, the J end lost 10 bases, and 9 bases lay between the germline ends. The CDR3 length is 11 residues. CDR3 protein: CASSSGGPQYF. As DNA, the CDR3 is TGTGCCAGCAGCTCGGGGGGCCCGCAGTATTTT.

J is TRBJ2-1 and V is TRBV27, with 7 bases that match TRBD1. The V gene end was trimmed by 5 bases and the J gene end by 10 bases; junction bases not matched to a gene: 14. Germline V CDR1 and CDR2: MNHEY, SMNVEV (reference sequence). The CDR3 length is 15 residues. Here the CDR3 reads CASSLPRGPSGEQFF. As DNA, the CDR3 is TGTGCCAGCAGTCTCCCTAGGGGGCCCTCGGGGGAGCAGTTCTTC.

The chain links TRBV9 to TRBJ1-6; D may be TRBD1 (5 bases). The CDR3 loop spans 14 amino acids. Trimming took 0 bases from V and 9 from J, leaving 10 bases between them. Germline loops: CDR1 SGDLS, CDR2 YYNGEE. The CDR3 DNA reads TGTGCCAGCAGCGTAGGACCAGGGATTTCACCCCTCCACTTT. It yields the protein CASSVGPGISPLHF.

The chain combines TRBV29-1 with TRBJ1-1; 8 positions agree with TRBD1. CDR3 length equals 13 residues. Germline CDR1 reads SQVTM; CDR2 reads ANQGSEA. The junction had 3 bases not matched to a gene; V was cut back by 5 bases and J by 1 base. CDR3 sequence: CSVRTGTNTEAFF. The CDR3 nucleotides read TGCAGCGTTCGGACAGGGACGAACACTGAAGCTTTCTTT.

The genes are TRBV6-4 and TRBJ2-1; TRBD2 matches 14 bases. Germline V CDR1 and CDR2: MRHNA, SNTAGT. CDR3 size: 15 residues. The V segment lost 4 bases and the J segment 4 bases; nucleotides outside the gene matches: 0. Here the CDR3 DNA reads TGTGCCAGCAGTGGGACTAGCGGGGGGTACAATGAGCAGTTCTTC. This codes for CASSGTSGGYNEQFF.

J is TRBJ1-3 and V is TRBV6-1; the match to TRBD1 covers 7 bases. This CDR3 region has 15 residues. Trimming took 6 bases from V and 0 from J; bases not matched to a gene: 5. The germline V gene has CDR1 MNHNS and CDR2 SASEGT. In nucleotides, the CDR3 is TGTGCCAGCAGACCACGGACAGGCTCTGGAAACACCATATATTTT. Protein sequence: CASRPRTGSGNTIYF.

This clone was counted a few times. The J gene is TRBJ2-1, the V gene TRBV7-8; D is unclear. The CDR3 is made up of 15 amino acids. CDR1 is SGHVS, CDR2 FQNEAQ, per germline. V lost 4 bases and J 5 bases, leaving 15 bases between the germline ends. In nucleotides, the CDR3 is TGTGCCAGCAGCTCAGACGGGTTTGTTAACAATGAGCAGTTCTTC. It encodes CASSSDGFVNNEQFF.

The chain joins TRBV10-2 to TRBJ1-5; D gene unclear. V lost 3 bases and J lost 6, with 9 bases in between. The germline gives CDR1 WSHSY, CDR2 SAAADI. CDR3 length: 13 amino acids. The CDR3 coding sequence is TGCGCCAGCAGTGACTTTGGGAGTCAGCCCCAGCATTTT. As protein: CASSDFGSQPQHF.

The J gene is TRBJ2-1, the V gene TRBV5-1; D call uncertain. This CDR3 is 16 amino acids long. Germline lookup yields CDR1 SGHRS and CDR2 YFSETQ. V was trimmed by 0 bases and J by 0 bases, leaving 10 bases between them. The CDR3 here is CASSLGTESSYNEQFF. The CDR3 DNA reads TGCGCCAGCAGCTTGGGAACAGAAAGCTCCTACAATGAGCAGTTCTTC.

The genes are TRBV25-1 and TRBJ2-2; TRBD1 matches at 7 bases. The CDR3 consists of 14 residues. Germline trimming cut 7 bases from V and 4 bases from J; bases unmatched to any gene: 6. Per germline, CDR1 MGHDK and CDR2 SYGVNS. CDR3 residues: CASNKAGGTGELFF. Written as DNA, the CDR3 is TGTGCCAGCAACAAGGCAGGGGGCACCGGGGAGCTGTTTTTT.

V usage is TRBV5-5 and J usage is TRBJ2-3; TRBD1 is a possible D gene (5 bases). The CDR3 loop spans 15 amino acids. Trimming removed 4 bases from V and 3 bases from J, with 15 bases in between. Germline assignment: CDR1 SGHKS and CDR2 YYEKEE (reference sequence). CDR3 coding DNA: TGTGCCAGCAGCCTAGGGGTTGTTGGGACAGATACGCAGTATTTT. It specifies CASSLGVVGTDTQYF.

This clone was detected once. This rearrangement joins TRBV9 to TRBJ1-2, with a weak D call TRBD1 (5 bases). Germline V gene sequence: CDR1 SGDLS, CDR2 YYNGEE. The V and J ends lost 3 bases and 2 bases respectively, with 14 bases between them. This CDR3 is 15 amino acids long. CDR3 sequence (DNA): TGTGCCAGCAGCGAAACTGGGGGGACCAACTATGGCTACACCTTC. This gives the protein CASSETGGTNYGYTF.

This clone was counted only a few times. CDR3 coding DNA: TGTGCCAGCAGAATCCAGCCAGGGTCCACTGAAGCTTTCTTT. Translation: CASRIQPGSTEAFF. The chain combines TRBV27 with TRBJ1-1; D might be TRBD1 (5 bases). This CDR3 is built from 14 residues. Germline-derived CDR1 and CDR2 are MNHEY and SMNVEV (reference sequence). Trimming shortened V by 6 bases and J by 4 bases, and 15 bases separated the two germline ends.

The gene calls are TRBV19 and TRBJ1-6; D is unresolved. Germline CDR1 reads LNHDA; CDR2 reads SQIVND (reference sequence). CDR3 length: 17 residues. Trimming stripped 3 bases from V and 0 bases from J, with 12 bases between. The CDR3 nucleotides are TGTGCCAGTAGTATCTGGCCGAGGAGCTCCTATAATTCACCCCTCCACTTT. It translates to CASSIWPRSSYNSPLHF.

This chain uses TRBV6-5 with TRBJ1-4; D remains ambiguous. Per the germline V gene, CDR1 is MNHEY and CDR2 is SVGAGI. Trimming pared 0 bases from V and 5 bases from J, leaving 7 bases between. The CDR3 is made up of 14 amino acids. As DNA, the CDR3 is TGTGCCAGCAGTTACTCCGGAGGGAATGAAAAACTGTTTTTT. As protein: CASSYSGGNEKLFF.

CDR3: CASSLALNAGGRDEQFF. In DNA form, the CDR3 reads TGCGCCAGCAGCTTGGCTCTTAATGCGGGGGGCAGGGATGAGCAGTTCTTC. The chain couples TRBV5-1 to TRBJ2-1; 8 nucleotides align to TRBD2. The V and J ends lost 0 bases and 8 bases, in that order; junction bases with no gene match: 13. Per the germline V gene, CDR1 is SGHRS and CDR2 is YFSETQ. The CDR3 covers 17 residues. Filled out from reference TRBV5-1 and TRBJ2-1, the complete variable domain reads KAGVTQTPRYLIKTRGQQVTLSCSPISGHRSVSWYQQTPGQGLQFLFEYFSETQRNKGNFPGRFSGRQFSNSRSEMNVSTLELGDSALYLCASSLALNAGGRDEQFFGPGTRLTVL.

V and J are TRBV2 and TRBJ2-3; possible D gene TRBD1, 6 bases. The CDR3 spans 15 residues. Germline V lookup: CDR1 SNHLY, CDR2 FYNNEI. Trimming took off 5 bases at V and 0 bases at J, with 12 bases between the two ends. CDR3 nucleotide sequence: TGTGCCAGCAGTCAGGGGAGACGGAGCACAGATACGCAGTATTTT. Translated, it gives CASSQGRRSTDTQYF.

The genes are TRBV28 and TRBJ1-1; no reliable D call. Germline lookup yields CDR1 MDHEN and CDR2 SYDVKM. There are 14 residues in the CDR3. V lost 6 bases to trimming and J lost 0 bases, with 11 bases between them. In DNA form, the CDR3 reads TGTGCCAGCAGCCCTCTGGCGGTGAACACTGAAGCTTTCTTT. It specifies CASSPLAVNTEAFF. Full variable domain (rest looked up from reference TRBV28 and TRBJ1-1): DVKVTQSSRYLVKRTGEKVFLECVQDMDHENMFWYRQDPGLGLRLIYFSYDVKMKEKGDIPEGYSVSREKKERFSLILESASTNQTSMYLCASSPLAVNTEAFFGQGTRLTVV.

This sequence joins TRBV30 and TRBJ2-3; 7 nucleotides line up with TRBD2. V lost 1 base to trimming and J lost 2 bases; unmatched junction nucleotides: 6. Germline V gene data show CDR1 as GTSNPN and CDR2 as SVGIG (reference sequence). The CDR3 has 15 amino acids. CDR3 loop: CAWSGSGNPTDTQYF. CDR3 nucleotides: TGTGCCTGGAGTGGGAGCGGGAACCCCACAGATACGCAGTATTTT.

CDR3 sequence (DNA): TGTGCCAGCACTAAGCCAGGGGAGTGGACTGAAGCTTTCTTT. Translated: CASTKPGEWTEAFF. The chain combines TRBV7-9 with TRBJ1-1; tentatively, D is TRBD1 (6 bases). The CDR3 is made up of 14 amino acids. Germline V lookup: CDR1 SEHNR, CDR2 FQNEAQ (reference sequence). The ends were cut back, 7 bases at V and 5 bases at J, with 17 bases in the middle.

This sequence joins TRBV30 and TRBJ1-2; D remains ambiguous. This CDR3 is built from 12 residues. V dropped 0 bases and J dropped 6 bases, with 8 bases sitting between them. The germline V gene encodes CDR1 GTSNPN and CDR2 SVGIG (reference sequence). CDR3 loop: CAWSVIGHGYTF. CDR3 DNA: TGTGCCTGGAGTGTAATTGGCCATGGCTACACCTTC.

The rearrangement links TRBV28 to TRBJ2-5; maybe TRBD2 (7 bases). This CDR3 region has 16 residues. From germline, CDR1 is MDHEN and CDR2 SYDVKM. V lost 7 bases to trimming and J lost 5 bases, with 23 bases between them. In nucleotides, the CDR3 is TGTGCCAGCAATCCCCGGGGACGGGGGGCTAGGGAGACCCAGTACTTC. Translating gives CASNPRGRGARETQYF.